The 22 T cell receptor beta chains given below trace back to one sample, sequenced in a study of response to subunit inactivated influenza vaccine. MiXCR was run by TCRdb on the RT-PCR reads, yielding one entry per CDR3 protein. The table has about 180,000 distinct CDR3 sequences, approximately 9.2% seen once; the top ten hold approximately 10%. The source was non-naive T cells sorted from PBMCs, collected on the day of vaccination. Receptors originate from a man over 45 who received an inactivated influenza vaccine.

This clonotype was observed a handful of times. CDR3 sequence (DNA): TGTGCCAGCAGCTTGGTTGTTAGCGGGGGGATCCACGAGCAGTACTTC. This gives the protein CASSLVVSGGIHEQYF. V and J are TRBV5-5 and TRBJ2-7; 10 bases line up with TRBD2. J lost 5 bases, V lost 0 bases, and 8 bases had no gene match. The length of the CDR3 is 16 residues. Germline-derived CDR1 and CDR2 are SGHKS and YYEKEE (reference sequence).

This clonotype was found many times. The rearrangement links TRBV12-3 or TRBV12-4 to TRBJ1-2, with TRBD1 identical over 9 bases. V trimming: 1 base; J trimming: 8 bases; junction bases outside the gene matches: 2. The CDR3 loop spans 13 amino acids. CDR3 DNA sequence: TGTGCCAGCAGTTTAGGGACAGGGGACGGCTACACCTTC. As protein: CASSLGTGDGYTF.

This clonotype has at least ten counts. The chain carries TRBV28 and TRBJ1-4, with D unclear. The germline CDR1 and CDR2 sequences are MDHEN and SYDVKM. V was shortened by 2 bases and J by 8 bases, with 12 bases between the two germline ends. The CDR3 covers 14 residues. CDR3 in DNA: TGTGCCAGCAGTTTACTTGTAACGAGGGAAAAACTGTTTTTT. This encodes CASSLLVTREKLFF.

This clonotype was seen only a few times. The chain combines TRBV29-1 with TRBJ2-5, with 12 bases that match TRBD2. From germline, CDR1 is SQVTM and CDR2 ANQGSEA. This CDR3 has 16 residues. With 8 bases clipped from V and 1 base from J, the junction kept 11 bases outside the gene matches. CDR3 sequence reads: CSLKGLAGGPQETQYF. DNA for the CDR3: TGCAGCCTGAAGGGCCTAGCGGGAGGGCCCCAAGAGACCCAGTACTTC.

This clonotype occurred a few times. The chain is built from TRBV20-1 and TRBJ2-2; no clear D gene. Germline V CDR1 and CDR2: DFQATT, SNEGSKA (reference sequence). This CDR3 comprises 14 residues. V was clipped by 3 bases and J by 3 bases, with 11 bases between them. This CDR3 is CSASQLRDTGELFF. CDR3 DNA sequence: TGCAGTGCTAGTCAACTCCGGGACACCGGGGAGCTGTTTTTT.

This clonotype occurred many times. V and J are TRBV28 and TRBJ2-3; D remains ambiguous. Per the germline V gene, CDR1 is MDHEN and CDR2 is SYDVKM. There are 15 residues in the CDR3. Trimming removed 6 bases from V and 6 bases from J, with 19 bases in between. The chain's CDR3 is CASSPTAVRLDTQYF. CDR3 in DNA: TGTGCCAGCAGCCCGACCGCAGTGCGTCTGGATACGCAGTATTTT. The full variable domain, rest sourced from reference TRBV28 and TRBJ2-3, is DVKVTQSSRYLVKRTGEKVFLECVQDMDHENMFWYRQDPGLGLRLIYFSYDVKMKEKGDIPEGYSVSREKKERFSLILESASTNQTSMYLCASSPTAVRLDTQYFGPGTRLTVL.

This clonotype was found many times. The rearrangement links TRBV7-9 to TRBJ2-5, with TRBD1 as a possible D gene (5 bases). The V and J ends lost 1 base and 6 bases respectively, with 15 bases between them. Germline V gene sequence: CDR1 SEHNR, CDR2 FQNEAQ (reference sequence). This CDR3 spans 15 amino acids. The CDR3 sequence: CASSLGGRVEQTQYF. The CDR3 DNA follows: TGTGCCAGCAGCTTAGGGGGCAGGGTCGAGCAGACCCAGTACTTC.

The rearrangement joins TRBV24-1 to TRBJ2-3; D is unresolved. The ends were cut back, 6 bases at V and 2 bases at J, with 8 bases in the middle. Per germline, CDR1 KGHDR and CDR2 SFDVKD. The CDR3 has 13 residues. CDR3 sequence reads: CATSWGTTDTQYF. Here the CDR3 DNA reads TGTGCCACCAGTTGGGGAACCACAGATACGCAGTATTTT.

Worth noting for this clonotype: A much more abundant neighbour one base away suggests this may be a read error. This chain connects TRBV5-5 to TRBJ1-6; 7 bases agree with TRBD1. Per germline, CDR1 SGHKS and CDR2 YYEKEE (reference sequence). This CDR3 spans 14 amino acids. The DNA for the CDR3 is TGTGTCAGCAGCGCAAGACAGGGACGGTCACCCCTCCACTTT. Translated: CVSSARQGRSPLHF.

Many counts were recorded for this clonotype. The chain joins TRBV11-2 to TRBJ2-3, with TRBD2 matching 11 bases. Germline V CDR1 and CDR2: SGHAT, FQNNGV. The CDR3 consists of 17 residues. V dropped 5 bases and J dropped 4; count of bases not matched to a gene: 11. CDR3 loop: CASSAHSTSGVPDTQYF. The CDR3 DNA is TGTGCCAGCAGCGCTCACTCGACTAGCGGGGTGCCAGATACGCAGTATTTT.

In its sample, this clonotype was seen a few times. This chain joins TRBV4-3 and TRBJ2-1, with 8 nucleotides matching TRBD2. Per germline, CDR1 LGHNA and CDR2 YSLEER. The junction had 3 bases not matched to a gene; V was cut back by 1 base and J by 4 bases. The CDR3 loop spans 15 amino acids. In nucleotides, the CDR3 is TGCGCCAGCAGCCAAGGCGGGAGGATGTACAATGAGCAGTTCTTC. It codes for CASSQGGRMYNEQFF.

The chain recombines TRBV3-1 with TRBJ2-7, with D tentatively TRBD1 or TRBD2 (5 bases each). The V end was cut by 4 bases, the J end by 6 bases, with 16 bases between. Germline CDR1 is LGHDT and CDR2 is YNNKEL (reference sequence). The CDR3 covers 14 residues. The CDR3 loop is CASSLGTSRIEQYF. The CDR3 DNA reads as TGTGCCAGCAGCCTCGGGACCAGCCGGATCGAGCAGTACTTC.

The chain joins TRBV6-2 or TRBV6-3 to TRBJ1-5, with no clear D. This CDR3 contains 15 residues. Germline CDR1 and CDR2: MNHEY and SVGEGT. Trimming cost V 0 bases and J 3 bases, with 9 bases left between them. CDR3 sequence: CASSYSYSANQPQHF. The DNA of the CDR3 is TGTGCCAGCAGTTACTCGTACAGCGCCAATCAGCCCCAGCATTTT.

This clonotype was counted at least ten times. The chain is built from TRBV5-1 and TRBJ2-1, with 8 bases lining up with TRBD1. The CDR3 sequence is 15 residues long. The trim removed 4 bases at V and 7 bases at J, leaving 10 bases unmatched. Germline-derived CDR1 and CDR2 are SGHRS and YFSETQ. CDR3 DNA: TGCGCCAGCAGCCTCCGGACAGGGATCATAAATGAGCAGTTCTTC. Translated, it gives CASSLRTGIINEQFF. The full variable domain, with the rest looked up from reference TRBV5-1 and TRBJ2-1, is KAGVTQTPRYLIKTRGQQVTLSCSPISGHRSVSWYQQTPGQGLQFLFEYFSETQRNKGNFPGRFSGRQFSNSRSEMNVSTLELGDSALYLCASSLRTGIINEQFFGPGTRLTVL.

V usage is TRBV12-3 or TRBV12-4 and J usage is TRBJ2-1, with D maybe TRBD1 (6 bases). The V and J ends lost 2 bases and 9 bases respectively, with 14 bases between them. The CDR3 totals 14 residues. The CDR3 DNA is TGTGCCAGCAGTTTATTTGCGGAAGGGGGTGAGCAGTTCTTC. Translating it yields CASSLFAEGGEQFF.

The chain couples TRBV11-2 to TRBJ2-7; the match to TRBD2 covers 8 bases. V shed 0 bases, J shed 7 bases, and the junction held 14 bases outside the gene matches. The CDR3 is made up of 17 amino acids. Germline CDR1 is SGHAT and CDR2 is FQNNGV. The CDR3 bases are TGTGCCAGCAGCTTAGATGTCGCGGGGGGTCCTCTTGTGGAGCAGTACTTC. It encodes CASSLDVAGGPLVEQYF. The full variable domain, its missing parts supplied by reference TRBV11-2 and TRBJ2-7, is EAGVAQSPRYKIIEKRQSVAFWCNPISGHATLYWYQQILGQGPKLLIQFQNNGVVDDSQLPKDRFSAERLKGVDSTLKIQPAKLEDSAVYLCASSLDVAGGPLVEQYFGPGTRLTVT.

This clonotype has at least ten counts. V gene TRBV20-1 combines with J gene TRBJ2-7; tentatively, D is TRBD2 (6 bases). The CDR3 runs to 14 residues. V shed 0 bases and J shed 5 bases, with 14 bases lying between them. Germline CDR1 is DFQATT and CDR2 is SNEGSKA (reference sequence). In DNA, the CDR3 is TGCAGTGCTAGAGATAAGGAGGGCATCAACGAGCAGTACTTC. Residues: CSARDKEGINEQYF.

This clonotype was observed many times. The rearrangement links TRBV5-6 to TRBJ2-2, with 12 bases identical to TRBD2. Trimming cost V 4 bases and J 4 bases; bases outside gene matches: 2. The CDR3 is made up of 15 amino acids. Germline V lookup: CDR1 SGHDT, CDR2 YYEEEE. CDR3 amino acids: CASSPGLAGTGELFF. CDR3 in DNA: TGTGCCAGCAGCCCGGGACTAGCGGGCACCGGGGAGCTGTTTTTT.

This clonotype was seen at least ten times. The V gene is TRBV11-2, the J gene TRBJ2-7; tentative D call: TRBD1 (6 bases). Per germline, CDR1 SGHAT and CDR2 FQNNGV. With 1 base removed from V and 1 base from J, the gap between germline ends came to 11 bases. There are 15 residues in the CDR3. This CDR3 reads CASSLVARGSYEQYF. Here the CDR3 DNA reads TGTGCCAGCAGCTTAGTGGCCAGGGGATCCTACGAGCAGTACTTC.

In its sample, this clonotype was seen many times. V is TRBV3-1 and J is TRBJ1-5, with D possibly being TRBD1 (6 bases). The V end was cut by 0 bases, the J end by 10 bases, with 10 bases between. CDR3 length: 13 residues. CDR1 LGHDT and CDR2 YNNKEL come from the germline V gene (reference sequence). CDR3 sequence reads: CASSQEVGGPQHF. The CDR3 DNA reads as TGTGCCAGCAGCCAAGAGGTAGGGGGACCCCAGCATTTT.

The chain combines TRBV4-2 with TRBJ2-3; 14 nucleotides line up with TRBD2. The J segment lost 4 bases and the V segment lost 1 base, leaving 7 bases of the junction unmatched. Germline values: CDR1 LGHNA, CDR2 YNFKEQ. The CDR3 is 18 amino acids. CDR3: CASSQGYGTSGSADTQYF. In DNA, the CDR3 is TGTGCCAGCAGCCAAGGTTACGGGACTAGCGGGAGTGCAGATACGCAGTATTTT.

This clonotype was picked up a small number of times. The V call is TRBV19, the J call TRBJ2-5; 8 bases are shared with TRBD1. The germline gives CDR1 LNHDA, CDR2 SQIVND (reference sequence). V lost 4 bases to trimming and J lost 0 bases; unmatched junction nucleotides: 10. The CDR3 consists of 17 residues. CDR3 sequence: CASSTGTGWSYQETQYF. CDR3 DNA sequence: TGTGCCAGTAGTACAGGGACAGGATGGTCTTACCAAGAGACCCAGTACTTC.